This section outlines one T cell receptor beta chain sequence together with its context. A multiplex PCR was run with 60 Vbeta primers and 13 Jbeta primers. Assay: immunoSEQ multiplex PCR; the TCRdb copy retains only in-frame clones and omits some. The table records roughly 78,000 clones, 60% to 70% of them present only once. The CDR3 sequence is 16 residues long. Germline CDR1 and CDR2: SGHVS and FNYEAQ. V was trimmed by 3 bases and J by 6 bases, leaving 18 bases between them. The data belong to a study of cytomegalovirus exposure and HLA in healthy donors. The sample comprised PBMCs. The TCR sequence derives from a man aged 30 to 39 in good health and CMV-seropositive. This chain connects TRBV7-6 to TRBJ1-5; D is perhaps TRBD1 (6 bases). The CDR3 protein is CASSFLQGRRSQPQHF. DNA of the CDR3: TGTGCCAGCAGCTTCTTACAGGGAAGAAGAAGTCAGCCCCAGCATTTT.